The 19 T cell receptor beta chains below all came from one sample that was sequenced in a study of T cell repertoires in cytomegalovirus infection. The antigens of these receptors remain unknown. TCRdb passed the reads through MiXCR, listing each CDR3 protein once. The top ten hold over 15% of the sample, which has roughly 730,000 distinct CDR3 sequences, roughly 30% seen once. Material: cultured PBMCs, obtained from culture after CMV antigen stimulation. These receptors came from a human donor in good health (CMV status not recorded). Some clones in this sample may be carry-over from other donors' samples.

This clonotype was counted only a few times. CDR3 in DNA: TGTGCCAGCAGGGAGGTTGAGGAGGCCCCAGATACGCAGTATTTT. Its protein product is CASREVEEAPDTQYF. The chain links TRBV6-1 to TRBJ2-3; weak D call: TRBD2 (5 bases). V was cut by 6 bases and J by 4 bases, with 17 bases left in between. In germline, CDR1 is MNHNS, CDR2 SASEGT. The CDR3 consists of 15 residues.

V usage is TRBV28 and J usage is TRBJ2-5, with 7 bases fitting TRBD1. Germline lookup yields CDR1 MDHEN and CDR2 SYDVKM. The CDR3 is 13 residues long. J gave up 5 bases and V 6 bases, and 6 bases lay outside the gene matches. CDR3 loop: CASRTGLKETQYF. CDR3 bases: TGTGCCAGCAGGACAGGGTTAAAGGAGACCCAGTACTTC.

A few counts support this clonotype. The V call is TRBV4-2, the J call TRBJ2-1; D unclear. CDR3 length equals 16 residues. V lost 0 bases to trimming and J lost 0 bases, with 9 bases between them. Germline V gene data show CDR1 as LGHNA and CDR2 as YNFKEQ. The CDR3 DNA sequence: TGTGCCAGCAGCCAAGATTACAGTCGCTCCTACAATGAGCAGTTCTTC. It translates to CASSQDYSRSYNEQFF.

This chain joins TRBV11-2 and TRBJ2-7; tentative D call: TRBD2 (6 bases). The CDR3 runs to 15 residues. V shed 3 bases and J shed 3 bases, with 15 bases lying between them. The germline V gene encodes CDR1 SGHAT and CDR2 FQNNGV. In nucleotides, the CDR3 is TGTGCCAGCAGCTTTAGACGGGGAGGTTTCTACGAGCAGTACTTC. It is translated as CASSFRRGGFYEQYF.

The chain is built from TRBV4-2 and TRBJ2-7; D call uncertain. V lost 0 bases and J lost 7, with 16 bases in between. This CDR3 comprises 15 residues. Germline CDR1 reads LGHNA; CDR2 reads YNFKEQ. The CDR3 spells CASSQDPLRVEEQYF. The CDR3 region has the DNA TGTGCCAGCAGCCAAGATCCTTTAAGGGTCGAGGAGCAGTACTTC.

The rearrangement links TRBV6-1 to TRBJ2-7; D is ambiguous. This CDR3 contains 14 residues. Germline values: CDR1 MNHNS, CDR2 SASEGT. V lost 3 bases and J 2 bases, leaving 11 bases between the germline ends. In DNA form, the CDR3 reads TGTGCCAGCAGTGACGAGCACAGCACCTACGAGCAGTACTTC. This translates into CASSDEHSTYEQYF.

The chain has TRBV5-6 and TRBJ2-5; 14 positions match TRBD2. Germline V gives CDR1 SGHDT, CDR2 YYEEEE. J was trimmed by 5 bases and V by 2 bases; bases with no gene match: 8. This CDR3 is built from 17 residues. The CDR3 spells CASSFGTSGSWGETQYF. For the CDR3, the DNA is TGTGCCAGCAGCTTTGGGACTAGCGGGAGTTGGGGGGAGACCCAGTACTTC.

Only a few counts were recorded for this clonotype. The chain combines TRBV7-2 with TRBJ2-3, with D uncertain. Germline CDR1 is SGHTA and CDR2 is FQGNSA. V was pared by 1 base and J by 6 bases, with 5 bases between. CDR3 length: 12 residues. The CDR3 sequence: CASSLVHDTQYF. In nucleotides, the CDR3 is TGTGCCAGCAGCTTAGTACACGATACGCAGTATTTT.

This clonotype was detected only a few times. The gene calls are TRBV25-1 and TRBJ1-1, with no clear D. The CDR3 contains 15 residues. V gave up 2 bases and J gave up 3 bases, with 13 bases separating them. The V gene's germline CDR1 is MGHDK and CDR2 SYGVNS. In DNA, the CDR3 is TGTGCCAGCAGTGAAACCGGGCCGTTTGACACTGAAGCTTTCTTT. It codes for CASSETGPFDTEAFF. Together with reference TRBV25-1 and TRBJ1-1, the CDR3 gives the full variable domain: EADIYQTPRYLVIGTGKKITLECSQTMGHDKMYWYQQDPGMELHLIHYSYGVNSTEKGDLSSESTVSRIRTEHFPLTLESARPSHTSQYLCASSETGPFDTEAFFGQGTRLTVV.

The chain recombines TRBV27 with TRBJ1-2; D remains ambiguous. Trimming took 8 bases from V and 0 from J, leaving 19 bases between them. CDR1 and CDR2 from the germline V gene are MNHEY and SMNVEV (reference sequence). The length of the CDR3 is 16 residues. The CDR3 DNA is TGTGCCAGCTCCCTTACCTGGGCAGCTTCTAACTATGGCTACACCTTC. Protein sequence: CASSLTWAASNYGYTF.

The J gene is TRBJ2-4, the V gene TRBV11-2; TRBD2 aligns across 7 bases. V dropped 3 bases and J dropped 0; count of bases not matched to a gene: 11. The CDR3 length is 18 residues. Per the germline V gene, CDR1 is SGHAT and CDR2 is FQNNGV. The CDR3 DNA sequence: TGTGCCAGCAGCTTGTGGGGTCTAGCGGTCTTAGCCAAAAACATTCAGTACTTC. This sequence encodes CASSLWGLAVLAKNIQYF.

A few counts support this clonotype. The CDR3 sequence: CASSFTRTGVDEQFF. The DNA of the CDR3 is TGTGCCAGCAGCTTCACTCGAACGGGGGTCGATGAGCAGTTCTTC. The chain is built from TRBV7-8 and TRBJ2-1; possibly TRBD2 for D (6 bases). V lost 3 bases and J 8 bases, leaving 17 bases between the germline ends. Germline V lookup: CDR1 SGHVS, CDR2 FQNEAQ. The CDR3 totals 15 residues.

At least ten counts were recorded for this clonotype. The V call is TRBV7-8, the J call TRBJ1-2; no clear D. The germline gives CDR1 SGHVS, CDR2 FQNEAQ. Deletions cut 5 bases from V and 0 bases from J, with 13 bases between. This CDR3 is 15 amino acids long. The CDR3 nucleotides are TGTGCCAGCAGCACCCGATACGGAACTAACTATGGCTACACCTTC. It encodes CASSTRYGTNYGYTF. Filled out from reference TRBV7-8 and TRBJ1-2, the complete variable domain reads GAGVSQSPRYKVAKRGQDVALRCDPISGHVSLFWYQQALGQGPEFLTYFQNEAQLDKSGLPSDRFFAERPEGSVSTLKIQRTQQEDSAVYLCASSTRYGTNYGYTFGSGTRLTVV.

The chain employs TRBV2 and TRBJ1-4; D is possibly TRBD1 (5 bases). Trimming left V 6 bases short and J 7 bases short, with 18 bases between. Germline-derived CDR1 and CDR2 are SNHLY and FYNNEI. CDR3 length: 15 residues. The CDR3 DNA follows: TGTGCCAGCAGAGCCCTTTTGGGGCGAGGTGAAAAACTGTTTTTT. Protein sequence: CASRALLGRGEKLFF.

The chain has TRBV7-9 and TRBJ1-2; 10 bases are a match to TRBD1. Germline values: CDR1 SEHNR, CDR2 FQNEAQ (reference sequence). CDR3 length: 15 amino acids. Trimming cost V 5 bases and J 4 bases; bases outside gene matches: 7. This chain's CDR3 is CASSPSGTGAYGYTF. The CDR3 DNA follows: TGTGCCAGCAGCCCCAGCGGGACAGGGGCCTATGGCTACACCTTC.

This clonotype was seen more than once but under ten times. This chain uses TRBV24-1 with TRBJ2-2; 11 bases are a match to TRBD1. Germline V CDR1 and CDR2: KGHDR, SFDVKD. Germline trimming cut 10 bases from V and 3 bases from J; bases unmatched to any gene: 9. This CDR3 is built from 16 residues. The CDR3 reads CATSDRGQGDTGELFF. The CDR3 DNA is TGTGCCACTTCGGACAGGGGGCAAGGTGACACCGGGGAGCTGTTTTTT.

This rearrangement joins TRBV6-6 to TRBJ2-7, with D possibly TRBD1 on 5 matching bases. The CDR3 runs 13 residues. Germline V gene sequence: CDR1 MNHNY, CDR2 SVGAGI (reference sequence). With 5 bases removed from V and 3 bases from J, the gap between germline ends came to 11 bases. CDR3 sequence: CASSAQGGYEQYF. The CDR3 DNA reads TGTGCCAGCAGTGCGCAGGGTGGCTACGAGCAGTACTTC.

The chain recombines TRBV12-3 or TRBV12-4 with TRBJ1-2; D ambiguous. This CDR3 is 15 amino acids long. Trimming removed 3 bases at V and 1 base at J, with 12 bases between. CDR3 nucleotides: TGTGCCAGCAGTTTGCGGTCAAGAATTAACTATGGCTACACCTTC. Residues: CASSLRSRINYGYTF.

This rearrangement joins TRBV7-2 to TRBJ2-7; 9 positions agree with TRBD2. This CDR3 has 14 residues. V lost 7 bases, J lost 0 bases, and 4 bases stayed unmatched. The germline V gene encodes CDR1 SGHTA and CDR2 FQGNSA. CDR3 in amino acids: CASIQTSGSYEQYF. The CDR3 DNA reads TGTGCCAGCATCCAGACTAGCGGCTCCTACGAGCAGTACTTC.